The clone carrying this TCR beta chain was detected a few times. The target antigen is unknown. The sample originates from a study of vaccination effects on CD4 cells after COVID-19. At the level of the study: Post-vaccine sampling occurred a median 72 days after the second dose. Study results and limitations: Researchers report that only 1 of 255 vaccine-induced clones in healthy vaccinees cross-reacted with common cold coronaviruses.

Germline lookup yields CDR1 SEHNR and CDR2 FQNEAQ (reference sequence). Trimming removed 4 bases from V and 5 bases from J; junction bases left unmatched: 8. The CDR3 length is 15 residues. Profiled with immunoSEQ multiplex PCR; TCRdb holds only in-frame clones, not every one. The data contain tens of thousands of clones, under 70% of them singletons. Scientists isolated CD4+ T cells after an approximately 10-day culture period ended. Vaccine administered to participants consisted of two doses of either BNT162b2 or mRNA-1273. Neither prior SARS-CoV-2 infection nor positive nucleocapsid antibodies were present in the vaccine recipients. The authors replaced half the medium with IL-2 medium on days 3 and 7.

The rearrangement links TRBV7-9 to TRBJ2-3, with 8 bases matching TRBD2. The TCR was taken from a human donor who received a COVID-19 vaccine. The starting material was CD4+ T cells from PBMCs cultured without peptide, obtained after COVID-19 vaccination. The CDR3, as DNA: TGTGCCAGCAGCTCCCGGGGGGGCCAGGTAGATACGCAGTATTTT. It specifies CASSSRGGQVDTQYF.